The rows below give T cell receptor beta chains drawn from one sample of a study of human T cells and chemical hapten exposure. TCRdb re-called the RACE reads with MiXCR, one entry per CDR3 protein. Of about 120,000 distinct CDR3 sequences in the sample, approximately 13% were seen once. The material sequenced was whole blood, taken in connection with sensitization to the hapten diphenylcyclopropenone (DPC). The receptors were sampled from a woman aged 18-29 years with alopecia areata. Some clones in this sample may be carry-over from other donors' samples. Both conserved end residues are part of each CDR3.

TRBV27	TRBJ1-2	CASSLSPGRLRGYTF
TRBV3-1	TRBJ2-3	CASSQDLVPSGDFADTQYF
TRBV6-2/TRBV6-3	TRBJ2-1	CASIDPGQVTNEQFF
TRBV20-1	TRBJ2-1	CSVPSTGLRNEQFF
TRBV19	TRBJ1-2	CASSIGGTFQRGYTF
TRBV20-1	TRBJ2-2	CSAREELVAGNAGELFF
TRBV18	TRBJ1-1	CASSPQGVTEAFF
TRBV5-6	TRBJ1-1	CASSLYDRGMTEAFF
TRBV9	TRBJ1-2	CASSEAIDGRYGYTF
TRBV6-2/TRBV6-3	TRBJ2-2	CASRLGAGTGELFF
TRBV20-1	TRBJ2-7	CSARDPSGLLSYEQYF
TRBV20-1	TRBJ1-6	CSAEWTNSPLHF
TRBV10-2	TRBJ2-3	CASNQGKGDTQYF
TRBV6-6	TRBJ2-7	CASSYQGYEQYF
TRBV4-3	TRBJ1-1	CASSLMGTEAFF
TRBV4-2	TRBJ2-3	CASTSSGDTDTQYF
TRBV19	TRBJ1-4	CASSLASQGINEKLFF
TRBV12-3/TRBV12-4	TRBJ2-2	CASSSGLDHTPAAGELFF
TRBV6-6	TRBJ2-3	CAVDWTSGITDTQYF
TRBV5-1	TRBJ2-4	CASSLAETPNSVQYF
TRBV6-2/TRBV6-3	TRBJ1-3	CASSSRVISGNTIYF
TRBV7-9	TRBJ2-5	CASSLGSPRGETQYF
TRBV2	TRBJ2-3	CASNDRFTDTQYF
TRBV29-1	TRBJ1-2	CSVEARDGYTF
TRBV7-8	TRBJ1-1	CASSFPRQGASTEAFF
TRBV7-9	TRBJ1-6	CASSQWGQADSPLHF
TRBV7-9	TRBJ1-2	CASSLVDRGRRYGYTF
TRBV20-1	TRBJ2-5	CSATGQQETQYF
TRBV5-1	TRBJ2-7	CASSLRPRLSYEQYF
TRBV7-2	TRBJ1-5	CVSSWGTGFNQPQHF
TRBV20-1	TRBJ2-7	CSANKQGSSYEQYF
TRBV7-9	TRBJ2-3	CASSSQVADTQYF
TRBV4-3	TRBJ1-2	CASSQVSDRKYGYTF
TRBV7-6	TRBJ2-1	CASSSGARVSYNEQFF
TRBV7-2	TRBJ2-2	CASSLILAGESSNTGELFF
TRBV11-2	TRBJ2-7	CASSLVGTGSYEQYF
TRBV5-4	TRBJ2-6	CASSLDFRASGANVLTF
TRBV5-1	TRBJ2-7	CASSLGDRVSYEQYF
TRBV28	TRBJ1-5	CASSPGTGNQPQHF
TRBV20-1	TRBJ2-6	CSASTGVASGANVLTF
TRBV20-1	TRBJ2-4	CSAQQQGRKNIQYF
TRBV20-1	TRBJ2-7	CSASRFGGAGEQYF
TRBV4-3	TRBJ2-2	CASSQSPRTLPNTGELFF
TRBV9	TRBJ2-3	CASSARVLADTQYF
TRBV15	TRBJ2-3	CATSRGVSTDTQYF
TRBV5-5	TRBJ2-3	CASSLVGQGGSTDTQYF
TRBV18	TRBJ2-5	CASSPFGRQVQETQYF
TRBV7-9	TRBJ2-2	CASSQVPGLTGELFF
TRBV20-1	TRBJ2-3	CSAGQGSRDTQYF
TRBV10-3	TRBJ1-1	CAISERTNTEAFF
TRBV28	TRBJ1-1	CASSLFAGPQAFF